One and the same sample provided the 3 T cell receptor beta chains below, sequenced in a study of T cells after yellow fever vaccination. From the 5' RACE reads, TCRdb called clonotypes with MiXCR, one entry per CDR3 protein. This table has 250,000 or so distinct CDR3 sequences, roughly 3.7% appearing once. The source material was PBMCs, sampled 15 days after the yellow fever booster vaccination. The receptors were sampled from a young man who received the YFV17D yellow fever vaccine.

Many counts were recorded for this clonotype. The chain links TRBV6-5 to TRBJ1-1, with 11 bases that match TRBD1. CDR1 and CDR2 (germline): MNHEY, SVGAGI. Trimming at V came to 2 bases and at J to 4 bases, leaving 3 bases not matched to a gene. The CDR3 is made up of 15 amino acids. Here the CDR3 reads CASSYRTGGGTEAFF. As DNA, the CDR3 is TGTGCCAGCAGTTACCGGACAGGGGGCGGCACTGAAGCTTTCTTT.

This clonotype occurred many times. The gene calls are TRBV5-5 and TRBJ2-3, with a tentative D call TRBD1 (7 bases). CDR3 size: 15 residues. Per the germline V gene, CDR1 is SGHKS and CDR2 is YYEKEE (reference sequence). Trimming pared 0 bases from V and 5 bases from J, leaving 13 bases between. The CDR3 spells CASSLGRGREDTQYF. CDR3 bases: TGTGCCAGCAGCTTGGGGAGGGGGCGGGAAGATACGCAGTATTTT.

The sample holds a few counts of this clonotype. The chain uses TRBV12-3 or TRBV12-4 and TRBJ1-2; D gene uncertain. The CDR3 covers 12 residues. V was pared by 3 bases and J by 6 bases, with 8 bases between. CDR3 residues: CASSFPADGYTF. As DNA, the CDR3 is TGTGCCAGCAGTTTTCCGGCCGATGGCTACACCTTC.